This T cell receptor beta chain was found in a study of circulating and synovial CD4+ cells in juvenile arthritis. Repertoires were generated with immunoSEQ multiplex PCR, while TCRdb's copy carries only in-frame clones and drops some. The data show approximately 31,000 clones, roughly 95% seen once. CDR3 size: 13 residues. Trimming pared 6 bases from V and 9 bases from J, leaving 16 bases between. Germline V gene lookup returns CDR1 SGDLS and CDR2 YYNGEE. The source material was CD4+ T cells from blood. This receptor was identified in a human donor with juvenile idiopathic arthritis. The chain carries TRBV9 and TRBJ2-1, with D possibly being TRBD2 (7 bases). This chain's CDR3 is CASTEGGASEQFF. The CDR3 DNA reads TGTGCCAGCACCGAGGGGGGGGCGAGTGAGCAGTTCTTC.